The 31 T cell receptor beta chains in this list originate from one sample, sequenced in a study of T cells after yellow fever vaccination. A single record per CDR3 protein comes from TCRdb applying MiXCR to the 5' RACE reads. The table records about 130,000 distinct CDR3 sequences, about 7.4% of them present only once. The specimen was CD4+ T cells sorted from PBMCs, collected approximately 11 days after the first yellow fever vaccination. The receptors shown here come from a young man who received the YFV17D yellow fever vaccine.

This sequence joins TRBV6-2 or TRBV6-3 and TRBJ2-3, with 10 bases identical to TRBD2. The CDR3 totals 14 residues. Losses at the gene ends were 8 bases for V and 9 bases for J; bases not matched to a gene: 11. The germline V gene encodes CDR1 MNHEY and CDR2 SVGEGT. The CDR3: CASSSGGPPGTQYF. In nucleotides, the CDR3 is TGTGCCAGCTCTAGCGGGGGCCCACCAGGCACGCAGTATTTT.

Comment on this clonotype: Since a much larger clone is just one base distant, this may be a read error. The CDR3 DNA is TGTGCCAGCAGCACCGGGACAGGGACAGATACGCAGTATTTT. Its translation: CASSTGTGTDTQYF. This sequence joins TRBV7-9 and TRBJ2-3; 9 bases agree with TRBD1. V trimming: 5 bases; J trimming: 3 bases; junction bases outside the gene matches: 3. Per the germline V gene, CDR1 is SEHNR and CDR2 is FQNEAQ (reference sequence). This CDR3 contains 14 residues.

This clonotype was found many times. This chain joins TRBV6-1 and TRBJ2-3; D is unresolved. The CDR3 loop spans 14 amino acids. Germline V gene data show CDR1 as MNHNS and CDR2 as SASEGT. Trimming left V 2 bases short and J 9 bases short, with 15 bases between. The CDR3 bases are TGTGCCAGCAGTGAACAGTTGGTGTTAGGGACGCAGTATTTT. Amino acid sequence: CASSEQLVLGTQYF.

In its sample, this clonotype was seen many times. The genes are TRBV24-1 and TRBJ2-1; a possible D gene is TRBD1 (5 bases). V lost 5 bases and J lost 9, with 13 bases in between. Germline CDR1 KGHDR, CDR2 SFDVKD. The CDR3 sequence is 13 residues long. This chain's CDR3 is CATSVAGNFEQFF. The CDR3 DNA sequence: TGTGCCACCAGTGTGGCAGGGAATTTTGAGCAGTTCTTC.

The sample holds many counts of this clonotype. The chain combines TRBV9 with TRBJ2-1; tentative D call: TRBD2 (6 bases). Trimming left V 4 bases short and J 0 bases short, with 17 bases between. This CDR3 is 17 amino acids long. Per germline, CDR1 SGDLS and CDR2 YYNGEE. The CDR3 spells CASSPRGGPSSYNEQFF. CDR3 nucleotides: TGTGCCAGCAGCCCCCGGGGAGGCCCCAGCTCCTACAATGAGCAGTTCTTC. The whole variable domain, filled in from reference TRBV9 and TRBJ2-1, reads DSGVTQTPKHLITATGQRVTLRCSPRSGDLSVYWYQQSLDQGLQFLIQYYNGEERAKGNILERFSAQQFPDLHSELNLSSLELGDSALYFCASSPRGGPSSYNEQFFGPGTRLTVL.

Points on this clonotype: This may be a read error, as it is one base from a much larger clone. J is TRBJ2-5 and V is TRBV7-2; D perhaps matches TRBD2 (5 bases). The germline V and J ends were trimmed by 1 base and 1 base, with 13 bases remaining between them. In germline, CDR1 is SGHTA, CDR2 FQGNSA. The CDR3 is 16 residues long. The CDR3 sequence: CASSLESSSPQETQYF. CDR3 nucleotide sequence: TGTGCCAGCAGCTTAGAGTCGTCTAGCCCCCAAGAGACCCAGTACTTC.

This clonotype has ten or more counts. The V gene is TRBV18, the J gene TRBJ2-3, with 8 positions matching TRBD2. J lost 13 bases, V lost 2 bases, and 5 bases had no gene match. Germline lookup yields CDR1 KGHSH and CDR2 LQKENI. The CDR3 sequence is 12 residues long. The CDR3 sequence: CASSPLTSEEYF. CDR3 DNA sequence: TGTGCCAGCTCACCATTGACTAGCGAGGAGTATTTT.

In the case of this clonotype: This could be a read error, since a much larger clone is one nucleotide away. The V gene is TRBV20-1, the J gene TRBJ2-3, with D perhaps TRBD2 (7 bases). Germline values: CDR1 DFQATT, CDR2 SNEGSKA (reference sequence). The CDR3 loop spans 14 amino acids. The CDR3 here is CSAPRGAGTDTKYF. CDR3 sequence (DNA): TGCAGTGCTCCACGGGGGGCAGGCACAGATACGAAGTATTTT.

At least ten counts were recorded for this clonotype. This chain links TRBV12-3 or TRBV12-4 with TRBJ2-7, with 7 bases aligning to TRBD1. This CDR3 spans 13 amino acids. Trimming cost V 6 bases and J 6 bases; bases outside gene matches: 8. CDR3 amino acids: CASSREQGSEQYF. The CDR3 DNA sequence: TGTGCCAGCAGCCGCGAACAGGGGAGCGAGCAGTACTTC.

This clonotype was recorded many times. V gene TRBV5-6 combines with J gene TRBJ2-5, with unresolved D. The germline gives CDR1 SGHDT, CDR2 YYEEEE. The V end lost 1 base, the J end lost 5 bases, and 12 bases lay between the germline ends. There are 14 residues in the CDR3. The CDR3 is CASSLHSPRETQYF. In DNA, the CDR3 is TGTGCCAGCAGCTTGCACTCCCCTCGCGAGACCCAGTACTTC.

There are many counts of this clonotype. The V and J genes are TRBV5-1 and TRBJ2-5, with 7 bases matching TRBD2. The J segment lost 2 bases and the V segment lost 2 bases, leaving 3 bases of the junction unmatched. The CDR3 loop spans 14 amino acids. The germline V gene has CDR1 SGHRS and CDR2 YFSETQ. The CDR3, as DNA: TGCGCCAGCAGCTTCGCGGGGGTGCAAGAGACCCAGTACTTC. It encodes CASSFAGVQETQYF. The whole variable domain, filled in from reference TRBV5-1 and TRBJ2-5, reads KAGVTQTPRYLIKTRGQQVTLSCSPISGHRSVSWYQQTPGQGLQFLFEYFSETQRNKGNFPGRFSGRQFSNSRSEMNVSTLELGDSALYLCASSFAGVQETQYFGPGTRLLVL.

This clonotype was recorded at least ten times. The CDR3 DNA reads as TGCGCCAGCAGACAGGACCCCACAGATACGCAGTATTTT. It is translated as CASRQDPTDTQYF. This chain uses TRBV10-1 with TRBJ2-3, with D perhaps TRBD1 (5 bases). The CDR3 loop spans 13 amino acids. V was clipped by 6 bases and J by 2 bases, with 9 bases between them. From germline, CDR1 is WNHNN and CDR2 SYGVQD (reference sequence).

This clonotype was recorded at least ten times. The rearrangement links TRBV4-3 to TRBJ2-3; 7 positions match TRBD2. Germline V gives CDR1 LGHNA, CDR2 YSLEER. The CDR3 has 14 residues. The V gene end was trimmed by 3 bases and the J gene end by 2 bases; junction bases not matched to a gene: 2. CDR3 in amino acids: CASSQAGDTDTQYF. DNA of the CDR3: TGCGCCAGCAGCCAGGCGGGGGACACAGATACGCAGTATTTT.

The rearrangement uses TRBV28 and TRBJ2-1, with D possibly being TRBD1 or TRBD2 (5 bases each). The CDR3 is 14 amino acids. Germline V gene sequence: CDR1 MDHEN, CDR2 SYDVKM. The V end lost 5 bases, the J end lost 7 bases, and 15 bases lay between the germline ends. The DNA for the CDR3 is TGTGCCAGCAGTGCCCGACAGAGGGGTAATGAGCAGTTCTTC. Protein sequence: CASSARQRGNEQFF.

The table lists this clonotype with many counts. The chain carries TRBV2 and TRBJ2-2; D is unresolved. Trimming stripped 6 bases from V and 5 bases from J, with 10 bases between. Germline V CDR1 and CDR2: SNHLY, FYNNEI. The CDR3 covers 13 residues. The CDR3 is CASSGSQTGELFF. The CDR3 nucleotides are TGTGCCAGCAGCGGCAGTCAAACCGGGGAGCTGTTTTTT.

The CDR3 reads CASSPSSGGAGNEQFF. The DNA for the CDR3 is TGTGCCAGCAGCCCCTCTAGCGGGGGGGCCGGAAATGAGCAGTTCTTC. The V and J genes are TRBV5-4 and TRBJ2-1, with TRBD2 identical over 12 bases. The CDR3 extends over 16 amino acids. The germline CDR1 and CDR2 sequences are SGHNT and YYREEE (reference sequence). After removal of 4 bases from V and 7 bases from J, the junction contained 9 bases not matched to a gene.

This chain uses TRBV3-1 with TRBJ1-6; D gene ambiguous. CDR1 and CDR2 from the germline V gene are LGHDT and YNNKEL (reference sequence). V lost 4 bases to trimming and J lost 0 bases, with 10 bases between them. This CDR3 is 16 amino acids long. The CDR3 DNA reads TGTGCCAGCAGCCTAACAGTGAGCTCCTATAATTCACCCCTCCACTTT. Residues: CASSLTVSSYNSPLHF. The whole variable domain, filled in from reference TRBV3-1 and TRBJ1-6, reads DTAVSQTPKYLVTQMGNDKSIKCEQNLGHDTMYWYKQDSKKFLKIMFSYNNKELIINETVPNRFSPKSPDKAHLNLHINSLELGDSAVYFCASSLTVSSYNSPLHFGNGTRLTVT.

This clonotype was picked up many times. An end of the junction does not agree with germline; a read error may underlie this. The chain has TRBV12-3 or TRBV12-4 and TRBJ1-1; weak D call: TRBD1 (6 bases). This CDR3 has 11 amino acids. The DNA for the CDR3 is TGTGCCAGCAGTGGGACATACAGGTTAAATTTT. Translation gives CASSGTYRLNF.

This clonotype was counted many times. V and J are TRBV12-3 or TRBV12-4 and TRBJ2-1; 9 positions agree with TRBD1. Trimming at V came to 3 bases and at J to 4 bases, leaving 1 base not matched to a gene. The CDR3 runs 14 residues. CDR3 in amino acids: CASSLTGGYNEQFF. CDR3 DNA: TGTGCCAGCAGTTTGACAGGGGGGTACAATGAGCAGTTCTTC.

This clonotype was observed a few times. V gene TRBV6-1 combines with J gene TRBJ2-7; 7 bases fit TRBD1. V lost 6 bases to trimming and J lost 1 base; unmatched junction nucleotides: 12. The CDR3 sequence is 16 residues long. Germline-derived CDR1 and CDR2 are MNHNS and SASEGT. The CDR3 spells CASSRKPGTASYEQYF. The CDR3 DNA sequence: TGTGCCAGCAGCCGAAAACCAGGGACAGCATCCTACGAGCAGTACTTC.

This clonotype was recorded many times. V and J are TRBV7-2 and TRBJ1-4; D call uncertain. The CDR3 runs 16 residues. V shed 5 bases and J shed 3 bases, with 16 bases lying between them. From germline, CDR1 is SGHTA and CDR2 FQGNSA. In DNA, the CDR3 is TGTGCCAGCAGCCCCCGACGGACGGTCTCTAATGAAAAACTGTTTTTT. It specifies CASSPRRTVSNEKLFF.

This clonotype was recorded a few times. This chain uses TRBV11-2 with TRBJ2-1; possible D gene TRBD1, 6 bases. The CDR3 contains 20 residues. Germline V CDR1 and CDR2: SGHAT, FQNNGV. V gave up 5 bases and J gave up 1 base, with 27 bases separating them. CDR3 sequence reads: CASSLPMGALRAHSYNEQFF. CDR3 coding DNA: TGTGCCAGCAGCCTCCCGATGGGGGCCCTCAGGGCCCATTCCTACAATGAGCAGTTCTTC.

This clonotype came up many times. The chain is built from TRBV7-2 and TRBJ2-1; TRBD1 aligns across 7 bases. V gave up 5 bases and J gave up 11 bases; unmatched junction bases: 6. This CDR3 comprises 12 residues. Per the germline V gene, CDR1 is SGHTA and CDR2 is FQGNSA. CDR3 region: CASSLDRVQQFF. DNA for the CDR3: TGTGCCAGCAGCCTAGACAGGGTTCAGCAGTTCTTC.

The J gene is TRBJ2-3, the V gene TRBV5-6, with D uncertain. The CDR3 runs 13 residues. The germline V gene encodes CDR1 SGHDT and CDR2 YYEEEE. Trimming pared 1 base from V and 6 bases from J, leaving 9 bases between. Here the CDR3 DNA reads TGTGCCAGCAGCTTGCATTTGGGCGATACGCAGTATTTT. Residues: CASSLHLGDTQYF.

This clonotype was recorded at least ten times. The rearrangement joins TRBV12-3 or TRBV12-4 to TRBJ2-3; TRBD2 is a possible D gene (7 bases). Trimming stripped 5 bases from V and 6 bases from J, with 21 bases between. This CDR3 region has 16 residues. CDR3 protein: CASSQRGGGRRDTQYF. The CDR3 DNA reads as TGTGCCAGCAGTCAAAGGGGGGGAGGCAGGAGGGATACGCAGTATTTT.

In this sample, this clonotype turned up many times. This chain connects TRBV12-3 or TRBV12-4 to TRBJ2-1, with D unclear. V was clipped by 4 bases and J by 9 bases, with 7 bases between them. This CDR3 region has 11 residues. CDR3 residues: CASSWNGEQFF. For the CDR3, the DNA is TGTGCCAGCAGTTGGAACGGTGAGCAGTTCTTC.

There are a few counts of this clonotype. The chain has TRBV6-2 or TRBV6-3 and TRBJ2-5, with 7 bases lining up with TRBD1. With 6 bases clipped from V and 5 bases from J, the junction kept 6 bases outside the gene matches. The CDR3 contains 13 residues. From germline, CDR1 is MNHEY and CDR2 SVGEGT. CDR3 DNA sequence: TGTGCCAGCAGCGACAGGGTGCGGGAGACCCAGTACTTC. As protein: CASSDRVRETQYF.

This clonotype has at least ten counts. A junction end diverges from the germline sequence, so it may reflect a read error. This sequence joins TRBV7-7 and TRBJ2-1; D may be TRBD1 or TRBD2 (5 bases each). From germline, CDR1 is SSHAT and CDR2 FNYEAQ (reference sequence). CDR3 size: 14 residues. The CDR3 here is CASSPNVGVNEQFF. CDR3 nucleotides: TGTGCTAGCAGCCCCAATGTGGGGGTGAATGAGCAGTTCTTC.

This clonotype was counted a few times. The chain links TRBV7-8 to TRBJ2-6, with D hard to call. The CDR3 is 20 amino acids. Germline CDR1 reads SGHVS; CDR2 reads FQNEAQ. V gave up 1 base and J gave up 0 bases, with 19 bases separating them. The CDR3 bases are TGTGCCAGCAGCTTAGTAGGCCGCAGGATTTTCGACTCTGGGGCCAACGTCCTGACTTTC. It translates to CASSLVGRRIFDSGANVLTF.

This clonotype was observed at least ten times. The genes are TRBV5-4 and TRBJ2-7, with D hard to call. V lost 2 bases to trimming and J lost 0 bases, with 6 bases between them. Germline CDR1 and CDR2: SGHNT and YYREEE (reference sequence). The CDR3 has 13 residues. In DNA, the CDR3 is TGTGCCAGCAGCTTCCCCTTCTCCTACGAGCAGTACTTC. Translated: CASSFPFSYEQYF. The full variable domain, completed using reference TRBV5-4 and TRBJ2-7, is ETGVTQSPTHLIKTRGQQVTLRCSSQSGHNTVSWYQQALGQGPQFIFQYYREEENGRGNFPPRFSGLQFPNYSSELNVNALELDDSALYLCASSFPFSYEQYFGPGTRLTVT.

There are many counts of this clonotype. CDR3 sequence: CASSRTGSTDTQYF. CDR3 coding DNA: TGTGCCAGCTCTCGGACAGGGAGCACAGATACGCAGTATTTT. V usage is TRBV18 and J usage is TRBJ2-3, with 8 bases lining up with TRBD1. V lost 6 bases and J lost 0; bases outside the gene matches: 2. Germline V gene sequence: CDR1 KGHSH, CDR2 LQKENI. This CDR3 has 14 amino acids.